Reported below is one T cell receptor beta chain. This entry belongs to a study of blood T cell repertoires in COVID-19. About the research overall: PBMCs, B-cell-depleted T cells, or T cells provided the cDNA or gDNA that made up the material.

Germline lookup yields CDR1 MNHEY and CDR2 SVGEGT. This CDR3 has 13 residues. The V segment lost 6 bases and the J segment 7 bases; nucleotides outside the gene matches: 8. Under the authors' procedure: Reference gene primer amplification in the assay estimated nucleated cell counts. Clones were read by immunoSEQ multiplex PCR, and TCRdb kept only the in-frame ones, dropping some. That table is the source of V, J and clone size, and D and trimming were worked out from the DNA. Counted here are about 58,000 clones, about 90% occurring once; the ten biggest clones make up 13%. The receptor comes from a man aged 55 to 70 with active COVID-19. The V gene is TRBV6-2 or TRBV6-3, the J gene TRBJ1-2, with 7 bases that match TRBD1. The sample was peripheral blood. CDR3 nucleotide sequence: TGTGCCAGCAGCCCCGGGAGGGGGCTTGGCTACACCTTC. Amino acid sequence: CASSPGRGLGYTF.